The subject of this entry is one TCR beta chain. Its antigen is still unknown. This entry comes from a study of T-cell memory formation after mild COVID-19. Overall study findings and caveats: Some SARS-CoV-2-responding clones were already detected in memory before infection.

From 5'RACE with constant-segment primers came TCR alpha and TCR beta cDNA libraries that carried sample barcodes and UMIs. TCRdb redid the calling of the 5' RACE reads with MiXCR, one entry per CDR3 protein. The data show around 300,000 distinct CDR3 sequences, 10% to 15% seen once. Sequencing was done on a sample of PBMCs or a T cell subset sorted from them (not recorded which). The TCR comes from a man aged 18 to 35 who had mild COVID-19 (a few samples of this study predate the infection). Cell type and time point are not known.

Written as DNA, the CDR3 is TGTGCCAGCGGGACCGGGACAGGGCGGGAGCAGTTCTTC. Its translation: CASGTGTGREQFF. The chain carries TRBV28 and TRBJ2-1; 9 nucleotides match TRBD1. CDR1 MDHEN and CDR2 SYDVKM come from the germline V gene. Losses at the gene ends were 8 bases for V and 10 bases for J; bases not matched to a gene: 9. This CDR3 contains 13 residues.